This T cell receptor (beta chain) was obtained from a study of response to subunit inactivated influenza vaccine. MiXCR, applied by TCRdb to the RT-PCR reads, yields one record per CDR3 protein. The sample shows roughly 540,000 distinct CDR3 sequences, under 30% of them seen only once. Trimming shortened V by 4 bases and J by 1 base, and 19 bases separated the two germline ends. The germline V gene has CDR1 SGHRS and CDR2 YFSETQ. This CDR3 contains 17 residues. The data also belong to a second study, concerning T cells expressing NK-cell markers. That paper notes: UMI-tagged 5'RACE template switching yielded the TCR beta cDNA.

The sequencing used CD4+ T cells sorted from PBMCs, collected about 13 days after vaccination. V gene TRBV5-1 combines with J gene TRBJ2-3, with D possibly TRBD2 on 6 matching bases. This clonotype was sampled from a man in his forties or fifties who received an inactivated influenza vaccine. DNA for the CDR3: TGCGCCAGCAGCCCCCATACCCCTAGCGAAGGCACAGATACGCAGTATTTT. Amino acids: CASSPHTPSEGTDTQYF.